Each of the 22 T cell receptor beta chains below was sequenced from the same sample in a study of blood T cells in healthy people across ages. Together with a sample-barcoded 5' primer, a J-beta primer mix was included in a second PCR lasting about 7 to 12 cycles. TCRdb reprocessed the 5' RACE reads with MiXCR, giving one entry per CDR3 protein. This sample yields some 1,800,000 distinct CDR3 sequences, of which roughly two fifths are seen a single time; under 30% belongs to the top ten. Sequencing was carried out using blood. These TCRs come from a human donor in good health.

The chain has TRBV27 and TRBJ2-1; 8 bases map to TRBD1. There are 16 residues in the CDR3. CDR1 is MNHEY and CDR2 is SMNVEV in the germline V gene (reference sequence). The V gene end was trimmed by 7 bases and the J gene end by 10 bases; junction bases not matched to a gene: 18. The CDR3 region has the DNA TGTGCCAGCAAATCTAGAATCGGACAGGGCTCCTACGAGCAGTTCTTC. Protein product: CASKSRIGQGSYEQFF.

This clonotype was detected only once. The rearrangement uses TRBV6-2 or TRBV6-3 and TRBJ1-4; D remains unclear. V was pared by 7 bases and J by 5 bases, with 11 bases between. Germline CDR1 MNHEY, CDR2 SVGEGT. This CDR3 contains 13 residues. CDR3 residues: CASIRRQNEKLFF. As DNA, the CDR3 is TGTGCCAGCATCCGCAGGCAAAATGAAAAACTGTTTTTT.

V is TRBV29-1 and J is TRBJ2-7; 8 bases fit TRBD1. V lost 4 bases and J lost 6; bases outside the gene matches: 8. CDR1 is SQVTM and CDR2 is ANQGSEA in the germline V gene. The CDR3 has 13 amino acids. In DNA form, the CDR3 reads TGCAGCGTTGCCTACAGGGGGGAAACCGAGCAGTACTTC. It yields the protein CSVAYRGETEQYF.

J is TRBJ2-3 and V is TRBV9; 10 positions match TRBD2. CDR1 is SGDLS, CDR2 YYNGEE, per germline. The CDR3 runs 17 residues. V was pared by 0 bases and J by 2 bases, with 6 bases of the junction left unmatched. The CDR3 coding sequence is TGTGCCAGCAGCGTAGGGGCTAGCGGGGGCCACACAGATACGCAGTATTTT. Encoded protein: CASSVGASGGHTDTQYF.

The chain combines TRBV13 with TRBJ2-1; 8 positions agree with TRBD1. Germline CDR1 is PRHDT and CDR2 is FYEKMQ (reference sequence). CDR3 length equals 13 residues. V was clipped by 5 bases and J by 14 bases; unmatched bases: 11. CDR3 loop: CASSRTGSRYKFF. In DNA, the CDR3 is TGTGCCAGCAGCCGGACAGGGTCTCGGTACAAGTTCTTC.

This chain uses TRBV28 with TRBJ2-5, with D unclear. Trimming cost V 5 bases and J 4 bases, with 5 bases left between them. The CDR3 consists of 11 residues. Looked up from germline, CDR1 is MDHEN and CDR2 is SYDVKM. CDR3 in DNA: TGTGCCAGCAGTACGATAGAGACCCAGTACTTC. Its translation is CASSTIETQYF.

The rearrangement uses TRBV10-3 and TRBJ2-4, with TRBD1 matching over 7 bases. The ends lost 0 bases at V and 1 base at J; junction bases unmatched: 0. The germline V gene has CDR1 ENHRY and CDR2 SYGVKD. CDR3 length: 15 amino acids. The DNA for the CDR3 is TGTGCCATCAGTGAGTCGACAGGGGCCAAAAACATTCAGTACTTC. Protein product: CAISESTGAKNIQYF.

This clonotype was observed a handful of times. The gene calls are TRBV4-1 and TRBJ1-5, with TRBD1 matching over 8 bases. The trim removed 4 bases at V and 4 bases at J, leaving 6 bases unmatched. Germline V gives CDR1 MGHRA, CDR2 YSYEKL. The CDR3 runs to 15 residues. The CDR3 here is CASSPARDRNQPQHF. As DNA, the CDR3 is TGCGCCAGCAGCCCAGCTCGGGACAGGAATCAGCCCCAGCATTTT.

This clonotype was recorded a few times. The rearrangement uses TRBV29-1 and TRBJ1-5, with 8 nucleotides matching TRBD1. From germline, CDR1 is SQVTM and CDR2 ANQGSEA. The CDR3 contains 13 residues. After removal of 3 bases from V and 2 bases from J, the junction contained 0 bases not matched to a gene. The CDR3 bases are TGCAGCGTTGAGACAGGGGGCAATCAGCCCCAGCATTTT. This sequence encodes CSVETGGNQPQHF.

The chain joins TRBV20-1 to TRBJ2-7; TRBD1 aligns across 12 bases. The CDR3 sequence is 16 residues long. Germline V lookup: CDR1 DFQATT, CDR2 SNEGSKA (reference sequence). V shed 4 bases and J 5 bases; nucleotides not matched to a gene: 12. The CDR3 DNA sequence: TGCAGTGCTATATTGCCCGGGACAGGGGGCGTCGACGAGCAGTACTTC. Translation gives CSAILPGTGGVDEQYF.

V is TRBV4-1 and J is TRBJ2-1; D not certain. Germline lookup yields CDR1 MGHRA and CDR2 YSYEKL. V dropped 1 base and J dropped 5 bases, with 9 bases sitting between them. The CDR3 totals 14 residues. CDR3 amino acids: CASSQAITNNEQFF. The CDR3 nucleotides read TGCGCCAGCAGCCAAGCGATCACGAACAATGAGCAGTTCTTC.

There are a few counts of this clonotype. The CDR3 DNA sequence: TGCGCCAGCAGCCTCTACGGGACTATCTACAATGAGCAGTTCTTC. Protein product: CASSLYGTIYNEQFF. The chain links TRBV5-1 to TRBJ2-1, with 7 bases identical to TRBD2. Germline CDR1 reads SGHRS; CDR2 reads YFSETQ. V shed 4 bases, J shed 3 bases, and the junction held 7 bases outside the gene matches. The CDR3 loop spans 15 amino acids.

The chain couples TRBV29-1 to TRBJ1-1; a possible D gene is TRBD1 (5 bases). This CDR3 comprises 13 residues. Trimming left V 2 bases short and J 4 bases short, with 11 bases between. Germline V gives CDR1 SQVTM, CDR2 ANQGSEA. The CDR3 bases are TGCAGCGTTGAAAGGCAGGGCGGCACTGAAGCTTTCTTT. It yields the protein CSVERQGGTEAFF.

The V gene is TRBV24-1, the J gene TRBJ1-5; D is uncertain. The CDR3 consists of 12 residues. CDR1 is KGHDR and CDR2 is SFDVKD in the germline V gene. Trimming shortened V by 5 bases and J by 6 bases, and 7 bases separated the two germline ends. The CDR3 DNA is TGTGCCACCAGTGTAGGGAGTCAGCCCCAGCATTTT. It encodes CATSVGSQPQHF.

This clonotype has only a few counts. The chain has TRBV7-9 and TRBJ1-2, with a tentative D call TRBD1 (6 bases). Between the trimmed V and J ends, which lost 2 bases and 2 bases, there was a span of 12 bases. The CDR3 consists of 15 residues. From germline, CDR1 is SEHNR and CDR2 FQNEAQ (reference sequence). CDR3 DNA: TGTGCCAGCAGCTTAAGCCAGGGGTACAACTATGGCTACACCTTC. It is translated as CASSLSQGYNYGYTF.

This clonotype was seen a few times. The chain uses TRBV4-1 and TRBJ2-3; TRBD1 matches at 7 bases. Losses at the gene ends were 3 bases for V and 3 bases for J; bases not matched to a gene: 3. The V gene's germline CDR1 is MGHRA and CDR2 YSYEKL. The CDR3 has 14 residues. The CDR3 sequence: CASSQDRTTDTQYF. The CDR3 DNA reads TGCGCCAGCAGCCAGGACAGGACAACAGATACGCAGTATTTT.

The gene calls are TRBV6-5 and TRBJ2-2; D is ambiguous. The length of the CDR3 is 13 residues. With 6 bases removed from V and 5 bases from J, the gap between germline ends came to 10 bases. Germline values: CDR1 MNHEY, CDR2 SVGAGI. CDR3 in amino acids: CASSLQVTGELFF. DNA of the CDR3: TGTGCCAGCAGCCTCCAGGTGACCGGGGAGCTGTTTTTT.

This chain joins TRBV20-1 and TRBJ1-4, with 9 nucleotides matching TRBD1. CDR3 size: 14 residues. CDR1 and CDR2 from the germline V gene are DFQATT and SNEGSKA (reference sequence). V dropped 1 base and J dropped 7; count of bases not matched to a gene: 4. The DNA of the CDR3 is TGCAGTGCTAGAGCAAGGGACAGGGTTGAAAAACTGTTTTTT. Its protein is CSARARDRVEKLFF.

This chain uses TRBV3-1 with TRBJ2-1; 7 nucleotides agree with TRBD2. Germline values: CDR1 LGHDT, CDR2 YNNKEL (reference sequence). The CDR3 spans 16 residues. V shed 0 bases and J 2 bases; nucleotides not matched to a gene: 4. The CDR3 region is CASSQDASGTYNEQFF. The CDR3 bases are TGTGCCAGCAGCCAAGATGCTAGCGGTACCTACAATGAGCAGTTCTTC.

About this clonotype itself: Being one base from a much bigger clone, this may be a read error. The V call is TRBV28, the J call TRBJ1-6; D is uncertain. The germline gives CDR1 MDHEN, CDR2 SYDVKM. The V end lost 2 bases, the J end lost 11 bases, and 7 bases lay between the germline ends. The CDR3 length is 12 residues. The CDR3 nucleotides read TGTGCCAGCAGTTTAAGTACTACACCCCTCCACTTT. Amino acid sequence: CASSLSTTPLHF.

This clonotype showed up just a few times. This chain joins TRBV11-1 and TRBJ2-1; TRBD1 matches 11 bases. The V and J ends lost 4 bases and 9 bases, in that order; junction bases with no gene match: 17. Germline V gene data show CDR1 as SGHAT and CDR2 as FQDESV (reference sequence). The CDR3 covers 18 residues. In DNA, the CDR3 is TGTGCCAGCAGCTCTCGGACAGGGGGCATTCCTCCGGTGGGTGAGCAGTTCTTC. Amino acid sequence: CASSSRTGGIPPVGEQFF.

The chain couples TRBV7-9 to TRBJ2-7, with 7 bases aligning to TRBD1. From germline, CDR1 is SEHNR and CDR2 FQNEAQ (reference sequence). Trimming at V came to 3 bases and at J to 3 bases, leaving 14 bases not matched to a gene. There are 17 residues in the CDR3. The CDR3 bases are TGTGCCAGCAGCTTGGGGTTCCCGGGACAGATGAACTACGAGCAGTACTTC. It specifies CASSLGFPGQMNYEQYF.